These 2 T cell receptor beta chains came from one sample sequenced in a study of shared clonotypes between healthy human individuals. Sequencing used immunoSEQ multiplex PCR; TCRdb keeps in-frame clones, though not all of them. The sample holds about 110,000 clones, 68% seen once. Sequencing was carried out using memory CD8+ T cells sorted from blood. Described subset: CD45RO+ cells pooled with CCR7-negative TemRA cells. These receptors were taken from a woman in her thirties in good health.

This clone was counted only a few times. The CDR3 sequence is CASSPIISNQPQHF. CDR3 in DNA: TGTGCCAGCAGTCCTATCATAAGCAATCAGCCCCAGCATTTT. This chain uses TRBV27 with TRBJ1-5; D gene ambiguous. Germline V gene sequence: CDR1 MNHEY, CDR2 SMNVEV (reference sequence). The CDR3 contains 14 residues. V was cut by 5 bases and J by 1 base, with 9 bases left in between.

The CDR3 DNA sequence: TGTGCCAGCAGTGAGAGTCCCTCAAACTCCTACGAGCAGTACTTC. This translates into CASSESPSNSYEQYF. The chain carries TRBV6-1 and TRBJ2-7; D gene uncertain. CDR3 length: 15 residues. V was trimmed by 3 bases and J by 0 bases, leaving 12 bases between them. In germline, CDR1 is MNHNS, CDR2 SASEGT.